The entry below describes one T cell receptor beta chain. The antigen remains undetermined. This specimen belongs to a study of cytomegalovirus exposure and HLA in healthy donors. Assay: immunoSEQ multiplex PCR; the TCRdb copy retains only in-frame clones and omits some. The table includes some 120,000 clones, about 84% detected once. Points from the study as a whole: Cytomegalovirus status was reportedly diagnosed by the classifier with high specificity and sensitivity. The study designated about 160 TCR beta chains cytomegalovirus-associated.

CDR1 is SEHNR, CDR2 FQNEAQ, per germline (reference sequence). The CDR3 spans 14 residues. The V and J ends lost 4 bases and 7 bases respectively, with 13 bases between them. The source is a woman aged 25 to 39 in good health and CMV-seronegative. Sequenced sample: PBMCs. This chain uses TRBV7-9 with TRBJ2-2; unclear D gene. CDR3 nucleotide sequence: TGTGCCAGCAGCTCCAAAACCCTTAGCGGGGAGCTGTTTTTT. This codes for CASSSKTLSGELFF.